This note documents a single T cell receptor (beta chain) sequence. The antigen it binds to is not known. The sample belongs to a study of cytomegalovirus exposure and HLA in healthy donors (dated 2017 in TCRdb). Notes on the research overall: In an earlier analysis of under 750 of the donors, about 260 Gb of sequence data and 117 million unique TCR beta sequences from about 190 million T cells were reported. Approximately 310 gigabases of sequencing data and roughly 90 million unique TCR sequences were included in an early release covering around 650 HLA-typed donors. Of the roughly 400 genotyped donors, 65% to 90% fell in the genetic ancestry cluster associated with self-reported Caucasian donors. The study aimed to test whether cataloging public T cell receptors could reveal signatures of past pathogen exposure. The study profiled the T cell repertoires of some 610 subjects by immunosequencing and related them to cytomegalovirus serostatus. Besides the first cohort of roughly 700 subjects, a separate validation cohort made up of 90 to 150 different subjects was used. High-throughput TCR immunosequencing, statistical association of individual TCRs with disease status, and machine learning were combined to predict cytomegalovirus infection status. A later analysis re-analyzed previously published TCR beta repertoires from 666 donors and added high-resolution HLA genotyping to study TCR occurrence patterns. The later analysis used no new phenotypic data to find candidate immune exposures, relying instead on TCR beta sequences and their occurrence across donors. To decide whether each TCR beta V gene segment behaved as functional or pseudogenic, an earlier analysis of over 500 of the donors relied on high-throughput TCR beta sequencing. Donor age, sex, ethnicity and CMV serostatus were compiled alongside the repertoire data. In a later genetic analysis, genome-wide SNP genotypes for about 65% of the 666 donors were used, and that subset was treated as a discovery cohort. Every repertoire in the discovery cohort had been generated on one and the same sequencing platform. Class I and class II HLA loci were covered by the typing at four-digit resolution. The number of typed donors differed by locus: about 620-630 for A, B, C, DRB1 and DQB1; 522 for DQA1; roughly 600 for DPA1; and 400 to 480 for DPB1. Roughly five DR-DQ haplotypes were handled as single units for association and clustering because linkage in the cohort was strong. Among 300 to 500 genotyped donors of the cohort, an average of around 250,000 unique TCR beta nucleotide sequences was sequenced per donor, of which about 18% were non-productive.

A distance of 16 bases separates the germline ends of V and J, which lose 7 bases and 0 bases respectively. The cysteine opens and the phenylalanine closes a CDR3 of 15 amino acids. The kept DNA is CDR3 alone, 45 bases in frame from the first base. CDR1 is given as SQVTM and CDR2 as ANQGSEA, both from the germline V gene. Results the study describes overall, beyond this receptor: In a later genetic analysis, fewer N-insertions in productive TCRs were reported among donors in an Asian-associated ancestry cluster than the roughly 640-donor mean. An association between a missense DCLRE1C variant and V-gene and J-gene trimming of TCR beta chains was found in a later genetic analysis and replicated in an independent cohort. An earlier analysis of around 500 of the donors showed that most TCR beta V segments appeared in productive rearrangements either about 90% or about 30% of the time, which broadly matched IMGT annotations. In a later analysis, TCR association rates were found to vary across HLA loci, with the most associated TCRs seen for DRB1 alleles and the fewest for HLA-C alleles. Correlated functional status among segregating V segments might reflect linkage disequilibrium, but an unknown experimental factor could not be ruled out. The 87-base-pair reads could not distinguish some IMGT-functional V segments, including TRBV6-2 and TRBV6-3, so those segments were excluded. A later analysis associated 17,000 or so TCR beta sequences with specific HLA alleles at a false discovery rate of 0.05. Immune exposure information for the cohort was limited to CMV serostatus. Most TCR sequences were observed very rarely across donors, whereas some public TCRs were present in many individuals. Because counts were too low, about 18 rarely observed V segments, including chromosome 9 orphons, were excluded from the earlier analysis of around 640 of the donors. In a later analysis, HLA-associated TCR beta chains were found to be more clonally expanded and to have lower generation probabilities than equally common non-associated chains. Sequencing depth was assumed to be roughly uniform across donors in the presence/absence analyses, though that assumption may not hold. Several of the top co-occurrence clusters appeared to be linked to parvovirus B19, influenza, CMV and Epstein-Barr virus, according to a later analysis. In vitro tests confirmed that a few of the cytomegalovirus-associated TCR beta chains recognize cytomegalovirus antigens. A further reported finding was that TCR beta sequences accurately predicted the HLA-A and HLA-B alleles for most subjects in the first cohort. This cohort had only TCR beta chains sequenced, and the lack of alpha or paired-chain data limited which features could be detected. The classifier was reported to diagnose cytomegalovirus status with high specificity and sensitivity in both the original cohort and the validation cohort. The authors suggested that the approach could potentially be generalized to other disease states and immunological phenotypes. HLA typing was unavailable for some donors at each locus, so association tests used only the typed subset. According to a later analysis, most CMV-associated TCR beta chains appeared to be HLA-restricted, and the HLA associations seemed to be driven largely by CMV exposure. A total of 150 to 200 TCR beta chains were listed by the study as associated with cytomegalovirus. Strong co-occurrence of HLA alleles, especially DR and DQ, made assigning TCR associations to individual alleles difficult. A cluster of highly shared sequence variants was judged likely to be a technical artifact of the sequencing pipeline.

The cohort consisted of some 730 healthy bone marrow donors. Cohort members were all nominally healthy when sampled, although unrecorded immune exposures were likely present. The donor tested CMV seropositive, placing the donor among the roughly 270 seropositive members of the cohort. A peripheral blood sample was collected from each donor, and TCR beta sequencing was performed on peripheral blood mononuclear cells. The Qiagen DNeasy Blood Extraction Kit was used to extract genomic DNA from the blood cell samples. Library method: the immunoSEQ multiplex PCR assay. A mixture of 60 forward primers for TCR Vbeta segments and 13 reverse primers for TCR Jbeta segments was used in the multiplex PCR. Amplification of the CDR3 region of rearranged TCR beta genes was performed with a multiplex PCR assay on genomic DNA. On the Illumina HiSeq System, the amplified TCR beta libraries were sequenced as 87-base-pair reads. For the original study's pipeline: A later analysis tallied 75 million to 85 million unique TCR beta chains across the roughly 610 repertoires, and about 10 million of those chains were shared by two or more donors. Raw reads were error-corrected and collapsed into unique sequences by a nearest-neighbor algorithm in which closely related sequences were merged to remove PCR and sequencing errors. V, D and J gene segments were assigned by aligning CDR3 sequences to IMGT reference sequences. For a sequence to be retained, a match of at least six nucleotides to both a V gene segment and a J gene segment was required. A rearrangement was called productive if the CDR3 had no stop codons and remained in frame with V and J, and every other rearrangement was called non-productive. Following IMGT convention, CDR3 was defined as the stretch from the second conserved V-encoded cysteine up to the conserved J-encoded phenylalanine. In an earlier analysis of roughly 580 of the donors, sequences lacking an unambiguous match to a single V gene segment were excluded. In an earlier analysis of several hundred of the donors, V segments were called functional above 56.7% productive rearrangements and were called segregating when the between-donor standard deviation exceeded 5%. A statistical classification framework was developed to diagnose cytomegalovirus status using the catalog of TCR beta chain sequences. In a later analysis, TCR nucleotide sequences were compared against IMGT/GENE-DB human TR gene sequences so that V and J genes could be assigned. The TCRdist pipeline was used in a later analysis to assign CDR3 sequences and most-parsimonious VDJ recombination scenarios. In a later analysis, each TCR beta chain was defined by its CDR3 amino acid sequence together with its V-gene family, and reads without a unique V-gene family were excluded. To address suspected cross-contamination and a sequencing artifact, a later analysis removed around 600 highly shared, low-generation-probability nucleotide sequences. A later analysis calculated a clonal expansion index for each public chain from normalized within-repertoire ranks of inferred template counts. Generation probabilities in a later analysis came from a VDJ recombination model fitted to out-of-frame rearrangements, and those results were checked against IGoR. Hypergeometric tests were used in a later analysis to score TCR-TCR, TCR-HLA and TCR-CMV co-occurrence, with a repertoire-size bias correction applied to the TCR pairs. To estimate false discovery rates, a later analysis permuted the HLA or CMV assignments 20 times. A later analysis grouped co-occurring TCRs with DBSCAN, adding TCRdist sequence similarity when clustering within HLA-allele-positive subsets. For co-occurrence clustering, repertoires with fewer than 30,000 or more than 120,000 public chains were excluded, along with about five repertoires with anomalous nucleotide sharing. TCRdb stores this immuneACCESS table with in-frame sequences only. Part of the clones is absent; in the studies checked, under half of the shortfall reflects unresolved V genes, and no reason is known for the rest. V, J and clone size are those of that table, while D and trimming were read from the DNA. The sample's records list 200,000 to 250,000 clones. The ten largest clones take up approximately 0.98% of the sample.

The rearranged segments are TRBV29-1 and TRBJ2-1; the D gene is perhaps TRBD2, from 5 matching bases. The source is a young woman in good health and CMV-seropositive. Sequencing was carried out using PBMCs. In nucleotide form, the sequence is TGCAGCGACCGGGCGGGCGGAAGCTCCTACAATGAGCAGTTCTTC. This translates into CSDRAGGSSYNEQFF.